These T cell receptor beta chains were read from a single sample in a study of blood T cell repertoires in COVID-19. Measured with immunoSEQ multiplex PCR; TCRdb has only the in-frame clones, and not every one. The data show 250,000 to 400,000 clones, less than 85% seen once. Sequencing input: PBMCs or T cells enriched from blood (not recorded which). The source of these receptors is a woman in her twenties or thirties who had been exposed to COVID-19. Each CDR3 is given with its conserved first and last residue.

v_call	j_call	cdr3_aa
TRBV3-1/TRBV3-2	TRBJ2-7	CASSQRTGLVEEQYF
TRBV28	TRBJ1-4	CASINYRDSEKLFF
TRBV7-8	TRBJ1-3	CASSLGGQGFSGNTIYF
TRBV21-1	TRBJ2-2	CASSKARLGWLAGGELFF
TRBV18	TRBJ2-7	CASSLDRRNGYEQYF
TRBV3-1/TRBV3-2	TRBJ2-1	CASSRPTGRGKNEQFF
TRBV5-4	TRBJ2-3	CASGKGQGETDTQYF
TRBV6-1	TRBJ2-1	CASSEPGTANGNEQFF
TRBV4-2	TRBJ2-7	CASSQSVYGYEQYF
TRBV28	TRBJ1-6	CASSFAGDRGNSPLHF